These 23 T cell receptor beta chains came from one sample sequenced in a study of CD8 T cells in ankylosing spondylitis (TCRdb year 2017). Overall study results and their limits: A TCR beta motif of several highly homologous amino acid variants appeared characteristic of blood from ankylosing spondylitis patients.

For these receptors, no antigen is known. The library was produced with 5' RACE. Sequenced using an Illumina HiSeq 2500. The public reads were reprocessed in TCRdb via fastp at Q25 and MiXCR, keeping in-frame beta chains. All rows with the same CDR3 protein become a single entry with the most common DNA and genes. The sample yields more than 400,000 distinct CDR3 sequences; 5.3% were counted once. The ten largest clones capture approximately 4% of the sample. The sequencing input was blood, either unsorted or a sorted T cell fraction (not recorded which). The receptors stem from a male donor with ankylosing spondylitis.

This clonotype was picked up many times. V and J are TRBV24-1 and TRBJ2-3; D is unclear. Trimming took 7 bases from V and 1 from J, leaving 11 bases between them. Germline V gene lookup returns CDR1 KGHDR and CDR2 SFDVKD. The length of the CDR3 is 14 residues. The DNA of the CDR3 is TGTGCCACCAGGGCCCACTCCGGCACAGATACGCAGTATTTT. Translated, it gives CATRAHSGTDTQYF.

The table lists this clonotype with many counts. V gene TRBV5-5 combines with J gene TRBJ2-7; 9 nucleotides align to TRBD1. V lost 4 bases to trimming and J lost 5 bases; unmatched junction nucleotides: 10. The CDR3 extends over 15 amino acids. Germline-derived CDR1 and CDR2 are SGHKS and YYEKEE (reference sequence). The CDR3 sequence is CASSIAGTGRNEQYF. CDR3 sequence (DNA): TGTGCCAGCAGCATAGCCGGGACAGGGAGGAACGAGCAGTACTTC.

Ten or more counts support this clonotype. The chain has TRBV5-1 and TRBJ1-1; a possible D gene is TRBD1 (6 bases). Looked up from germline, CDR1 is SGHRS and CDR2 is YFSETQ. V gave up 1 base and J gave up 6 bases, with 13 bases separating them. The CDR3 consists of 14 residues. The CDR3, as DNA: TGCGCCAGCAGCTTGAGGACAGCGTCCGCTGAAGCTTTCTTT. This encodes CASSLRTASAEAFF.

As regards this clonotype: A much larger clone lies one base from this, so it may be a read error. V is TRBV5-1 and J is TRBJ2-1; the match to TRBD2 covers 11 bases. Trimming removed 5 bases from V and 5 bases from J; junction bases left unmatched: 3. Looked up from germline, CDR1 is SGHRS and CDR2 is YFSETQ. The CDR3 sequence is 14 residues long. The CDR3 loop is CASRTSGNHNEQFF. As DNA, the CDR3 is TGCGCCAGCAGGACTAGCGGGAACCACAATGAGCAGTTCTTC.

This clonotype was seen at least ten times. The chain links TRBV5-1 to TRBJ2-7, with TRBD1 as a possible D gene (6 bases). This CDR3 is built from 12 residues. Trimming took off 5 bases at V and 6 bases at J, with 12 bases between the two ends. Germline-derived CDR1 and CDR2 are SGHRS and YFSETQ. CDR3 region: CASSRDKSEQYF. In DNA form, the CDR3 reads TGCGCCAGCAGTCGGGACAAGAGCGAGCAGTACTTC.

V is TRBV3-1 and J is TRBJ2-1; tentative D call: TRBD1 (6 bases). The CDR3 extends over 14 amino acids. The V end lost 3 bases, the J end lost 15 bases, and 21 bases lay between the germline ends. The V gene's germline CDR1 is LGHDT and CDR2 YNNKEL (reference sequence). CDR3 in amino acids: CASSQKQGIGNWFF. The CDR3 nucleotides read TGTGCCAGCAGCCAGAAACAGGGTATAGGGAATTGGTTCTTC.

The rearrangement joins TRBV27 to TRBJ2-7; D gene ambiguous. The V end lost 1 base, the J end lost 1 base, and 5 bases lay between the germline ends. CDR1 is MNHEY and CDR2 is SMNVEV in the germline V gene (reference sequence). The CDR3 is 13 amino acids. The CDR3 DNA reads TGTGCCAGCAGTTTATGGAAGTCCTACGAGCAGTACTTC. This sequence encodes CASSLWKSYEQYF.

The chain combines TRBV21-1 with TRBJ2-7. TRBV21-1 is a documented pseudogene. The CDR3 extends over 17 amino acids. CDR3 DNA: TGTGCCAGCAGAAAGTTAGGTTCTGATTTTCTATTCTACGAGCAGTACTTC. It specifies CASRKLGSDFLFYEQYF.

This clonotype showed up many times. CDR3: CSVATRAQNIQYF. As DNA, the CDR3 is TGCAGCGTCGCGACAAGGGCCCAAAACATTCAGTACTTC. This chain uses TRBV29-1 with TRBJ2-4; D is undetermined. CDR1 SQVTM and CDR2 ANQGSEA come from the germline V gene. This CDR3 is built from 13 residues. Trimming took 6 bases from V and 5 from J, leaving 14 bases between them.

Many counts were recorded for this clonotype. The J gene is TRBJ1-2, the V gene TRBV6-1; 7 bases fit TRBD1. The CDR3 sequence is 14 residues long. The V segment lost 5 bases and the J segment 3 bases; nucleotides outside the gene matches: 6. CDR1 is MNHNS, CDR2 SASEGT, per germline. The CDR3 loop reads CASSKDRADYGYTF. The CDR3 bases are TGTGCCAGCAGTAAAGACAGGGCTGACTATGGCTACACCTTC.

The V call is TRBV20-1, the J call TRBJ2-1; D is tentatively TRBD1 or TRBD2 (5 bases each). Looked up from germline, CDR1 is DFQATT and CDR2 is SNEGSKA (reference sequence). This CDR3 spans 15 amino acids. The V and J ends lost 7 bases and 7 bases respectively, with 23 bases between them. CDR3 DNA: TGCAGTGATAAGGGGCTAGCAGGTTGGGAAAATGAGCAGTTCTTC. It is translated as CSDKGLAGWENEQFF.

In its sample, this clonotype was seen many times. The gene calls are TRBV28 and TRBJ2-7; D could derive from TRBD1 or TRBD2 (6 bases each). V lost 5 bases, J lost 5 bases, and 16 bases lay in between. The germline CDR1 and CDR2 sequences are MDHEN and SYDVKM. The CDR3 consists of 14 residues. CDR3 nucleotide sequence: TGTGCCAGCAGTACGCCCAGTCGGGGGCACGAGCAGTACTTC. This codes for CASSTPSRGHEQYF.

This clonotype was observed at least ten times. The CDR3 is CASSLGAFNYVSYEQYF. CDR3 nucleotide sequence: TGTGCCAGCAGCTTAGGGGCGTTTAACTACGTCTCCTACGAGCAGTACTTC. This chain links TRBV11-2 with TRBJ2-7; D remains ambiguous. Germline CDR1 is SGHAT and CDR2 is FQNNGV. This CDR3 is built from 17 residues. V was pared by 1 base and J by 0 bases, with 16 bases between.

On this clonotype itself: A read error is possible here, since a much larger clone lies one base away. The V call is TRBV24-1, the J call TRBJ2-1; TRBD1 aligns across 9 bases. Germline V gene lookup returns CDR1 KGHDR and CDR2 SFDVKD. V trimming: 0 bases; J trimming: 4 bases; junction bases outside the gene matches: 9. The CDR3 totals 18 residues. CDR3 loop: CATSDLVGTGKEYNEQFF. The CDR3 nucleotides read TGTGCCACCAGTGATTTGGTCGGGACAGGGAAGGAATACAATGAGCAGTTCTTC.

The sample holds many counts of this clonotype. This sequence joins TRBV12-3 or TRBV12-4 and TRBJ1-6; D uncertain. Trimming shortened V by 5 bases and J by 3 bases, and 5 bases separated the two germline ends. The CDR3 runs to 13 residues. The chain's CDR3 is CASSPDYNSPLHF. In DNA form, the CDR3 reads TGTGCCAGCAGTCCAGACTATAATTCACCCCTCCACTTT.

The sample holds many counts of this clonotype. This rearrangement joins TRBV24-1 to TRBJ2-7, with D unclear. CDR1 is KGHDR and CDR2 is SFDVKD in the germline V gene. V was shortened by 9 bases and J by 0 bases, with 11 bases between the two germline ends. This CDR3 is built from 13 residues. CDR3 loop: CATRRNLSYEQYF. The CDR3 DNA reads TGTGCCACCCGGCGGAACCTCTCCTACGAGCAGTACTTC.

The sample holds many counts of this clonotype. CDR3 residues: CASSSYRGTYEQYF. CDR3 DNA sequence: TGTGCCAGCAGTTCATACAGGGGAACCTACGAGCAGTACTTC. V gene TRBV6-5 combines with J gene TRBJ2-7, with 7 bases aligning to TRBD1. The CDR3 has 14 residues. After removal of 4 bases from V and 2 bases from J, the junction contained 5 bases not matched to a gene. Germline CDR1 is MNHEY and CDR2 is SVGAGI.

This clonotype was seen ten or more times. V usage is TRBV7-2 and J usage is TRBJ2-3; D gene unclear. V was shortened by 2 bases and J by 0 bases, with 6 bases between the two germline ends. The germline V gene has CDR1 SGHTA and CDR2 FQGNSA. The CDR3 contains 14 residues. The CDR3 here is CASSLLGSTDTQYF. The CDR3 bases are TGTGCCAGCAGCTTATTGGGGAGCACAGATACGCAGTATTTT.

This clonotype was seen repeatedly, ten times or more. In DNA, the CDR3 is TGTGCCAGCAGTTTAGATCTAGACACTGAAGCTTTCTTT. Protein product: CASSLDLDTEAFF. The chain links TRBV12-3 or TRBV12-4 to TRBJ1-1; no clear D gene. Trimming pared 1 base from V and 3 bases from J, leaving 6 bases between. CDR3 length: 13 amino acids.

This clonotype turned up a few times. The rearrangement links TRBV7-9 to TRBJ2-1, with 10 bases lining up with TRBD2. V trimming: 4 bases; J trimming: 4 bases; junction bases outside the gene matches: 7. Germline V gives CDR1 SEHNR, CDR2 FQNEAQ (reference sequence). This CDR3 contains 16 residues. CDR3 nucleotide sequence: TGTGCCAGCAGCTCAGGCCTAGCGGGGGATTACAATGAGCAGTTCTTC. It encodes CASSSGLAGDYNEQFF.

The chain is built from TRBV7-8 and TRBJ1-6; maybe TRBD1 (6 bases). The ends were cut back, 3 bases at V and 8 bases at J, with 11 bases in the middle. The CDR3 loop spans 14 amino acids. Germline CDR1 and CDR2: SGHVS and FQNEAQ. The CDR3 bases are TGTGCCAGCAGCTTCAACAGGGTCGATTCACCCCTCCACTTT. Translation: CASSFNRVDSPLHF. Supplemented by reference TRBV7-8 and TRBJ1-6, the full variable domain reads GAGVSQSPRYKVAKRGQDVALRCDPISGHVSLFWYQQALGQGPEFLTYFQNEAQLDKSGLPSDRFFAERPEGSVSTLKIQRTQQEDSAVYLCASSFNRVDSPLHFGNGTRLTVT.

This clonotype came up many times. V is TRBV5-1 and J is TRBJ2-3; no reliable D call. Germline lookup yields CDR1 SGHRS and CDR2 YFSETQ. This CDR3 spans 15 amino acids. The V end lost 0 bases, the J end lost 5 bases, and 13 bases lay between the germline ends. The DNA for the CDR3 is TGCGCCAGCAGCTTGGTGATCGGCCGTGGAGATACGCAGTATTTT. Protein product: CASSLVIGRGDTQYF.

This clonotype came up a few times. The chain couples TRBV28 to TRBJ2-1; D may correspond to TRBD1 or TRBD2 (5 bases each). This CDR3 region has 18 residues. Per germline, CDR1 MDHEN and CDR2 SYDVKM. Between the trimmed V and J ends, which lost 3 bases and 0 bases, there was a span of 18 bases. CDR3: CASSLGVGGPSSYNEQFF. The CDR3 bases are TGTGCCAGCAGTTTGGGGGTGGGCGGGCCAAGCTCCTACAATGAGCAGTTCTTC.